This T cell receptor (beta chain) appears in the sequencing data of a study of T cells in Graves' hyperthyroidism and ophthalmopathy. Notes on the study in general: Ophthalmopathy was told apart from stable hyperthyroidism by a 13 V-J model.

Germline assignment: CDR1 SGHRS and CDR2 YFSETQ. The CDR3 is made up of 16 amino acids. Researchers barred patients who had uncontrolled infection, other autoimmune disease, pregnancy or lactation. Diagnoses were made from clinical symptoms, serum measures (thyroxine and TRAb), thyroid ultrasound and orbital computed tomography. TCR beta CDR3 regions were amplified from RNA transcripts. HTBI primers drove first-round RT-PCR of the TCR CDR3. TCRdb reprocessed the multiplex PCR reads via MiXCR and lists one record per CDR3 protein. Among about 49,000 distinct CDR3 sequences, approximately 50% were seen once, and the ten largest hold around a third. The table lists this clonotype with a count of one. Its antigen remains unknown. Germline is not matched at one junction end, which may reflect a read error.

The J gene is TRBJ1-4, the V gene TRBV5-1; D possibly corresponds to TRBD1 (5 bases). This TCR came from a man in his late teens or twenties with Graves' hyperthyroidism. Material for sequencing was peripheral blood or thyroid tissue (not recorded which). For the CDR3, the DNA is TGCGCCGGCAGCACGGGACTCAGACCGAGGAATGGAAAACTGTTTTTT. Its protein is CAGSTGLRPRNGKLFF.